The 19 T cell receptor beta chains below come from one sample, sequenced in a study of CD8+CD57+ T cells in acquired aplastic anemia. Patients chosen for sequencing had shown CD8+CD57+ cell expansion by flow cytometry. Investigators profiled TCR beta VDJ and CDR3 from genomic DNA template. TCRdb re-called the reads with MiXCR, one entry per CDR3 protein. The sample consists of hundreds of thousands of distinct CDR3 sequences, more than 25% of them appearing once. Sequencing was carried out using sorted CD4+, CD8+, or CD8+CD57+ T cells (not recorded which) from PBMCs. These receptor sequences come from a human donor with aplastic anemia.

The J gene is TRBJ1-1, the V gene TRBV19; D call uncertain. The CDR3 runs to 13 residues. V lost 6 bases and J lost 6, with 14 bases in between. In germline, CDR1 is LNHDA, CDR2 SQIVND (reference sequence). The CDR3 sequence: CASSPRRASEAFF. For the CDR3, the DNA is TGTGCCAGTAGCCCGAGACGGGCCTCTGAAGCTTTCTTT.

In this sample, this clonotype turned up a few times. V is TRBV4-2 and J is TRBJ1-6; D may be TRBD1 (6 bases). Per germline, CDR1 LGHNA and CDR2 YNFKEQ. The CDR3 is 18 residues long. Trimming left V 5 bases short and J 4 bases short, with 21 bases between. CDR3 coding DNA: TGTGCCAGCAGCGCCTCCGGGACACCGATCGTTTATAATTCACCCCTCCACTTT. It codes for CASSASGTPIVYNSPLHF.

On this clonotype itself: A read error may be the cause here, since a much bigger clone is one base away. V is TRBV25-1 and J is TRBJ2-7, with D possibly called TRBD1 or TRBD2 (5 bases each). CDR3 size: 14 residues. Germline CDR1 reads MGHDK; CDR2 reads SYGVNS. This CDR3 reads CASYIGTASYGQYF. For the CDR3, the DNA is TGTGCCAGTTACATTGGGACCGCGTCCTACGGGCAGTACTTC.

This clonotype was counted many times. This sequence joins TRBV7-9 and TRBJ1-1; no clear D gene. Germline loops: CDR1 SEHNR, CDR2 FQNEAQ (reference sequence). There are 11 residues in the CDR3. Trimming took 5 bases from V and 10 from J, leaving 11 bases between them. The chain's CDR3 is CASSKLEGAFF. CDR3 coding DNA: TGTGCCAGCAGCAAACTGGAAGGAGCTTTCTTT.

The chain carries TRBV30 and TRBJ1-2; 7 nucleotides line up with TRBD1. The V gene's germline CDR1 is GTSNPN and CDR2 SVGIG (reference sequence). The V segment lost 1 base and the J segment 4 bases; nucleotides outside the gene matches: 9. CDR3 length: 15 residues. CDR3 sequence reads: CAWSAKGQQLYGYTF. The CDR3 nucleotides read TGTGCCTGGAGTGCAAAGGGACAGCAACTCTATGGCTACACCTTC.

In this sample, this clonotype turned up a few times. This sequence joins TRBV7-9 and TRBJ1-1, with 7 bases that match TRBD1. In germline, CDR1 is SEHNR, CDR2 FQNEAQ (reference sequence). Unmatched junction bases numbered 10, after V lost 8 bases and J lost 1 base. The CDR3 is 15 residues long. The CDR3 DNA reads as TGTGCCAGCGAGGGGGCGGGATGGACGAACACTGAAGCTTTCTTT. It specifies CASEGAGWTNTEAFF.

This clonotype occurred a few times. The chain combines TRBV5-1 with TRBJ1-2; weak D call: TRBD1 (6 bases). V was trimmed by 4 bases and J by 8 bases, leaving 18 bases between them. The CDR3 covers 14 residues. CDR1 and CDR2 from the germline V gene are SGHRS and YFSETQ. The CDR3: CASSPDPKGVGYTF. The CDR3 DNA sequence: TGCGCCAGCAGCCCCGACCCAAAGGGGGTCGGCTACACCTTC.

This clonotype occurred many times. The chain recombines TRBV5-1 with TRBJ1-6; perhaps TRBD1 as D (5 bases). This CDR3 comprises 14 residues. In germline, CDR1 is SGHRS, CDR2 YFSETQ. V was pared by 0 bases and J by 7 bases, with 8 bases between. CDR3 sequence: CASSLAGSNSPLHF. CDR3 nucleotides: TGCGCCAGCAGCTTGGCAGGGTCAAATTCACCCCTCCACTTT.

In this sample, this clonotype turned up many times. This sequence joins TRBV6-1 and TRBJ2-7; tentative D call: TRBD1 (6 bases). This CDR3 is built from 13 residues. Trimming pared 4 bases from V and 9 bases from J, leaving 16 bases between. The germline CDR1 and CDR2 sequences are MNHNS and SASEGT. In nucleotides, the CDR3 is TGTGCCAGCAGTGGAACAGGGTACACTTGGCAGTACTTC. Translation gives CASSGTGYTWQYF.

This clonotype was counted a few times. The chain couples TRBV11-2 to TRBJ2-6, with D possibly being TRBD1 or TRBD2 (5 bases each). The CDR3 covers 18 residues. V was shortened by 5 bases and J by 0 bases, with 17 bases between the two germline ends. The germline gives CDR1 SGHAT, CDR2 FQNNGV. The CDR3 reads CASSLRGVTSSGANVLTF. The CDR3 DNA follows: TGTGCCAGCAGCCTAAGAGGGGTTACTAGCTCTGGGGCCAACGTCCTGACTTTC.

In this sample, this clonotype turned up a few times. The CDR3, as DNA: TGCGCCAGCAGCTATCGCACAGGGAATGAAAAACTGTTTTTT. Protein product: CASSYRTGNEKLFF. The chain recombines TRBV5-1 with TRBJ1-4; tentatively, D is TRBD1 (6 bases). Germline CDR1 and CDR2: SGHRS and YFSETQ. Trimming cost V 3 bases and J 5 bases, with 11 bases left between them. This CDR3 is built from 14 residues.

This clonotype was seen repeatedly, ten times or more. The chain uses TRBV2 and TRBJ1-6; D not resolved. V gave up 4 bases and J gave up 5 bases, with 12 bases separating them. The germline V gene has CDR1 SNHLY and CDR2 FYNNEI. The CDR3 is 15 residues long. CDR3 sequence: CASSAISGNNSPLHF. The CDR3 DNA reads TGTGCCAGCAGTGCCATTTCCGGGAATAATTCACCCCTCCACTTT.

The chain is built from TRBV2 and TRBJ2-5; 9 bases agree with TRBD2. The germline V gene encodes CDR1 SNHLY and CDR2 FYNNEI. The length of the CDR3 is 17 residues. The V gene end was trimmed by 5 bases and the J gene end by 5 bases; junction bases not matched to a gene: 15. The CDR3 DNA is TGTGCCAGCAGTAAGAGGGTTAGCGGGAGTGTGGCGGAGACCCAGTACTTC. This sequence encodes CASSKRVSGSVAETQYF.

Details on this clonotype: The junction departs from the called germline gene at one end, perhaps through a read error. This chain uses TRBV14 with TRBJ1-5; the D is unclear. Germline CDR1 reads SGHDN; CDR2 reads FVKESK. There are 13 residues in the CDR3. The DNA for the CDR3 is TGTGTCAGCAGCATCGGGGGCAATCAGCCCCAGCATTTT. This sequence encodes CVSSIGGNQPQHF.

The CDR3 coding sequence is TGTGCCAGCAGTTTTACTAGCGGGAGCTACGAGCAGTACTTC. This encodes CASSFTSGSYEQYF. The rearrangement joins TRBV2 to TRBJ2-7, with 11 bases fitting TRBD2. V trimming: 5 bases; J trimming: 3 bases; junction bases outside the gene matches: 3. The CDR3 has 14 amino acids. The germline V gene encodes CDR1 SNHLY and CDR2 FYNNEI.

This clonotype was counted only a few times. V is TRBV9 and J is TRBJ1-2; a possible D gene is TRBD1 (6 bases). The CDR3 has 15 amino acids. CDR1 and CDR2 (germline): SGDLS, YYNGEE. The germline V and J ends were trimmed by 0 bases and 1 base, with 10 bases remaining between them. The CDR3 nucleotides read TGTGCCAGCAGCGTAGGGACAGATATTAACTATGGCTACACCTTC. Residues: CASSVGTDINYGYTF.

Regarding this clonotype: At one boundary the junction diverges from the germline segment, which might be a read error. As DNA, the CDR3 is TGTGCCAGCAGGGTAGACAGCCTCTCTGGAAACACCATATATTTT. Protein sequence: CASRVDSLSGNTIYF. This chain links TRBV9 with TRBJ1-3, with D possibly TRBD1 on 5 matching bases. The CDR3 totals 15 residues. Per germline, CDR1 SGDLS and CDR2 YYNGEE.

This chain uses TRBV6-1 with TRBJ2-7; 8 bases match TRBD2. V gave up 5 bases and J gave up 1 base; unmatched junction bases: 7. The V gene's germline CDR1 is MNHNS and CDR2 SASEGT. The CDR3 contains 15 residues. This chain's CDR3 is CASSTLGLASYEQYF. The CDR3 DNA reads as TGTGCCAGCAGTACACTCGGACTAGCATCCTACGAGCAGTACTTC.

This clonotype was observed a handful of times. V and J are TRBV7-2 and TRBJ2-5; maybe TRBD1 (5 bases). The CDR3 runs 12 residues. Trimming shortened V by 7 bases and J by 4 bases, and 10 bases separated the two germline ends. Germline CDR1 is SGHTA and CDR2 is FQGNSA. CDR3 amino acids: CASNLRGETQYF. CDR3 coding DNA: TGTGCCAGCAACCTTAGGGGAGAGACCCAGTACTTC.